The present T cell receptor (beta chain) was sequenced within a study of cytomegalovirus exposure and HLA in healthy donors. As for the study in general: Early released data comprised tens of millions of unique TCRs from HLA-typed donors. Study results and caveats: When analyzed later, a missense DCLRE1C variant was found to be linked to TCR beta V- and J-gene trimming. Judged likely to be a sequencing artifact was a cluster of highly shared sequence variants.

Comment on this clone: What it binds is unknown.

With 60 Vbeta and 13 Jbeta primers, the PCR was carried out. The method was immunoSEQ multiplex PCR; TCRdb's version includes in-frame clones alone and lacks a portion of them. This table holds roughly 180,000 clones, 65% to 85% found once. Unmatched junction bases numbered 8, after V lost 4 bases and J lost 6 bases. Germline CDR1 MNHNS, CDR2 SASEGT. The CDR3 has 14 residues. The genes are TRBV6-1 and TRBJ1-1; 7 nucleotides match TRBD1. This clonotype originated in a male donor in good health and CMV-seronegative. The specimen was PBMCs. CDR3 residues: CASSVKGALAEAFF. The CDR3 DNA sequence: TGTGCCAGCAGTGTCAAGGGGGCGTTGGCTGAAGCTTTCTTT.